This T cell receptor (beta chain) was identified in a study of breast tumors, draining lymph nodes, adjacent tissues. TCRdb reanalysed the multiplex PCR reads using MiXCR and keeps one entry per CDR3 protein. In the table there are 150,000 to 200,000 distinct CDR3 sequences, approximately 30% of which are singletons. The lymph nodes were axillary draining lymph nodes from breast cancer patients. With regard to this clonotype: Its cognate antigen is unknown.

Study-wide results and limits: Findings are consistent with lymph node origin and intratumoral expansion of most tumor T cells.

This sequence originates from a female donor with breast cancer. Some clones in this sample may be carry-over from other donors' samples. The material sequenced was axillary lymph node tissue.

The CDR3 loop reads CASSGGEVSGLQETQYF. As DNA, the CDR3 is TGTGCCAGCAGCGGGGGGGAGGTTAGCGGACTTCAAGAGACCCAGTACTTC. The genes are TRBV9 and TRBJ2-5; the D gene is possibly TRBD2 (6 bases). Trimming took 3 bases from V and 2 from J, leaving 20 bases between them. Germline CDR1 SGDLS, CDR2 YYNGEE. The CDR3 extends over 17 amino acids.